The 30 T cell receptor beta chains below were found in one sample sequenced in a study of shared clonotypes between healthy human individuals. TCRdb's table, derived via immunoSEQ multiplex PCR, lists solely in-frame clones and lacks some. The top ten clones hold 0.13% of a sample with 2 million to 2.5 million clones, about 95% of them seen once. The sequencing input was naive CD4+ T cells sorted from blood. Subset noted: CD45RA+ positively selected. The source is a man aged 18 to 29 in good health.

The chain is built from TRBV5-1 and TRBJ1-2, with D uncertain. V was clipped by 4 bases and J by 4 bases, with 17 bases between them. From germline, CDR1 is SGHRS and CDR2 YFSETQ. The CDR3 totals 15 residues. The DNA of the CDR3 is TGCGCCAGCAGCCCCACCGAGGGTGGACTCTATGGCTACACCTTC. Protein: CASSPTEGGLYGYTF.

This clone was counted once. CDR3 nucleotide sequence: TGTGCCAGCTCACCCCTGCCAGGGGTGGGTAACACCGGGGAGCTGTTTTTT. Translated, it gives CASSPLPGVGNTGELFF. The chain is built from TRBV18 and TRBJ2-2; D perhaps matches TRBD1 (6 bases). CDR1 is KGHSH and CDR2 is LQKENI in the germline V gene. V was pared by 3 bases and J by 2 bases, with 16 bases between. The CDR3 runs 17 residues.

The V gene is TRBV4-3, the J gene TRBJ1-2; 10 positions match TRBD1. CDR1 and CDR2 (germline): LGHNA, YSLEER. The trim removed 0 bases at V and 3 bases at J, leaving 4 bases unmatched. The CDR3 has 16 residues. The CDR3 region is CASSQETGGDHYGYTF. CDR3 in DNA: TGCGCCAGCAGCCAAGAGACAGGGGGCGATCACTATGGCTACACCTTC.

This rearrangement joins TRBV2 to TRBJ1-1; the D is unclear. Trimming pared 2 bases from V and 8 bases from J, leaving 12 bases between. Per the germline V gene, CDR1 is SNHLY and CDR2 is FYNNEI. The CDR3 totals 13 residues. The chain's CDR3 is CASSEFRALEAFF. The CDR3 region has the DNA TGTGCCAGCAGTGAATTCCGCGCTTTGGAAGCTTTCTTT.

V is TRBV7-8 and J is TRBJ2-2, with D maybe TRBD2 (5 bases). The CDR3 spans 15 residues. Between the trimmed V and J ends, which lost 2 bases and 7 bases, there was a span of 14 bases. Germline V CDR1 and CDR2: SGHVS, FQNEAQ. CDR3 protein: CASSLLASLVGELFF. The DNA for the CDR3 is TGTGCCAGCAGCTTACTCGCTAGCCTGGTCGGGGAGCTGTTTTTT.

A note on this clone: Other DNA sequences within the sample encode an identical CDR3. This rearrangement joins TRBV5-1 to TRBJ2-1; 8 nucleotides line up with TRBD2. The length of the CDR3 is 15 residues. Germline assignment: CDR1 SGHRS and CDR2 YFSETQ. V lost 0 bases, J lost 4 bases, and 3 bases stayed unmatched. CDR3 in DNA: TGCGCCAGCAGCTTGGTCAGCGGGGGATACAATGAGCAGTTCTTC. Protein product: CASSLVSGGYNEQFF.

The rearrangement uses TRBV4-1 and TRBJ2-7, with 9 bases that match TRBD2. The CDR3 contains 13 residues. Germline V gives CDR1 MGHRA, CDR2 YSYEKL. With V trimmed by 4 bases and J by 3 bases, 1 base remained unmatched. CDR3 bases: TGCGCCAGCAGCCCTAGCGGGATCTACGAGCAGTACTTC. This codes for CASSPSGIYEQYF.

This clone was detected once. This chain links TRBV5-1 with TRBJ2-5; no reliable D call. The V and J ends lost 4 bases and 5 bases respectively, with 12 bases between them. There are 13 residues in the CDR3. Germline CDR1 is SGHRS and CDR2 is YFSETQ. CDR3 coding DNA: TGCGCCAGCAGCCGCGGTTGGGGTGAGACCCAGTACTTC. Its protein product is CASSRGWGETQYF.

This chain joins TRBV19 and TRBJ2-3, with 8 bases that match TRBD2. The germline gives CDR1 LNHDA, CDR2 SQIVND (reference sequence). J was trimmed by 1 base and V by 3 bases; bases with no gene match: 0. This CDR3 has 14 amino acids. The CDR3 DNA follows: TGTGCCAGTAGTATGACTAGCGGCACAGATACGCAGTATTTT. It translates to CASSMTSGTDTQYF.

The J gene is TRBJ2-5, the V gene TRBV10-2, with D possibly TRBD1 on 5 matching bases. The V end was cut by 5 bases, the J end by 5 bases, with 12 bases between. This CDR3 has 13 residues. The V gene's germline CDR1 is WSHSY and CDR2 SAAADI. This chain's CDR3 is CASSSQGPETQYF. CDR3 in DNA: TGCGCCAGCAGTTCTCAGGGCCCGGAGACCCAGTACTTC.

V gene TRBV6-1 combines with J gene TRBJ1-5; D may be TRBD1 (5 bases). The CDR3 sequence is 14 residues long. Germline lookup yields CDR1 MNHNS and CDR2 SASEGT. Trimming shortened V by 6 bases and J by 0 bases, and 9 bases separated the two germline ends. The CDR3 sequence: CASRGTVSNQPQHF. Here the CDR3 DNA reads TGTGCCAGCAGGGGGACGGTTAGCAATCAGCCCCAGCATTTT.

Only one count was recorded for this clone. The CDR3 DNA sequence: TGTGCCATCAGTGAGTCTGGCTTTTCAAGAAACACCATATATTTT. Its protein is CAISESGFSRNTIYF. The rearrangement uses TRBV10-3 and TRBJ1-3; no clear D gene. Germline V lookup: CDR1 ENHRY, CDR2 SYGVKD. This CDR3 is built from 15 residues. Trimming removed 0 bases from V and 5 bases from J, with 11 bases in between.

The chain carries TRBV5-1 and TRBJ1-1; the D gene is possibly TRBD1 (5 bases). Germline V lookup: CDR1 SGHRS, CDR2 YFSETQ. CDR3 length: 13 amino acids. Trimming pared 4 bases from V and 7 bases from J, leaving 14 bases between. The CDR3 region has the DNA TGCGCCAGCAGCAAAGACAGTATCCTTGAAGCTTTCTTT. Translation: CASSKDSILEAFF.

The V and J genes are TRBV6-5 and TRBJ1-2; D is uncertain. The CDR3 loop spans 14 amino acids. V lost 0 bases and J lost 8, with 13 bases in between. Germline CDR1 and CDR2: MNHEY and SVGAGI. The DNA of the CDR3 is TGTGCCAGCAGTTACTCGGCGGGATCCGGAGGCTACACCTTC. Translated: CASSYSAGSGGYTF.

This sequence joins TRBV27 and TRBJ2-5; TRBD1 might be the D (5 bases). There are 15 residues in the CDR3. Germline V gene lookup returns CDR1 MNHEY and CDR2 SMNVEV (reference sequence). Trimming stripped 5 bases from V and 5 bases from J, with 18 bases between. CDR3 nucleotide sequence: TGTGCCAGCAGTCAGGGTGCCCACCCAAGGGAGACCCAGTACTTC. Residues: CASSQGAHPRETQYF.

The chain carries TRBV19 and TRBJ1-2, with 7 bases identical to TRBD1. Losses at the gene ends were 4 bases for V and 8 bases for J; bases not matched to a gene: 7. Germline assignment: CDR1 LNHDA and CDR2 SQIVND (reference sequence). The CDR3 length is 13 residues. The CDR3 here is CASSTLTGEGYTF. The CDR3 DNA follows: TGTGCCAGTAGTACCTTAACAGGGGAAGGCTACACCTTC.

This clone was observed once. The CDR3: CASSQMVAGADTQYF. CDR3 sequence (DNA): TGTGCCAGCAGTCAAATGGTGGCAGGGGCAGATACGCAGTATTTT. The rearrangement joins TRBV5-4 to TRBJ2-3; perhaps TRBD1 as D (6 bases). CDR3 length: 15 amino acids. Germline loops: CDR1 SGHNT, CDR2 YYREEE (reference sequence). Trimming cost V 5 bases and J 4 bases, with 17 bases left between them. Full variable domain (outside the CDR3, taken from reference TRBV5-4 and TRBJ2-3): ETGVTQSPTHLIKTRGQQVTLRCSSQSGHNTVSWYQQALGQGPQFIFQYYREEENGRGNFPPRFSGLQFPNYSSELNVNALELDDSALYLCASSQMVAGADTQYFGPGTRLTVL.

The rearrangement links TRBV6-4 to TRBJ2-1; TRBD1 or TRBD2 may be the D gene (5 bases each). Germline-derived CDR1 and CDR2 are MRHNA and SNTAGT. The CDR3 has 19 amino acids. V lost 2 bases and J lost 4, with 24 bases in between. The CDR3 is CASSDRTAGTPMVYNEQFF. The CDR3 nucleotides read TGTGCCAGCAGTGACCGAACCGCCGGGACCCCGATGGTGTACAATGAGCAGTTCTTC.

The gene calls are TRBV6-5 and TRBJ1-2; 7 bases are shared with TRBD1. The CDR3 has 16 residues. V shed 4 bases and J 0 bases; nucleotides not matched to a gene: 8. The germline V gene encodes CDR1 MNHEY and CDR2 SVGAGI. The CDR3 nucleotides read TGTGCCAGCAGTTCTATTACAGGGGCGACTAACTATGGCTACACCTTC. Translated: CASSSITGATNYGYTF.

This chain uses TRBV6-5 with TRBJ1-5, with 8 nucleotides matching TRBD1. V shed 5 bases, J shed 7 bases, and the junction held 7 bases outside the gene matches. The CDR3 sequence is 14 residues long. From germline, CDR1 is MNHEY and CDR2 SVGAGI. The DNA of the CDR3 is TGTGCCAGCAGTACCGGGACAGGCCGACAGCCCCAGCATTTT. Amino acids: CASSTGTGRQPQHF.

This chain connects TRBV9 to TRBJ2-1, with unresolved D. This CDR3 is 14 amino acids long. With 1 base removed from V and 8 bases from J, the gap between germline ends came to 13 bases. Germline V gives CDR1 SGDLS, CDR2 YYNGEE. CDR3 residues: CASSVRTGTDEQFF. CDR3 DNA sequence: TGTGCCAGCAGCGTAAGGACGGGTACGGATGAGCAGTTCTTC.

This sequence joins TRBV5-1 and TRBJ1-6, with unresolved D. The V gene's germline CDR1 is SGHRS and CDR2 YFSETQ. The CDR3 has 15 amino acids. V was shortened by 4 bases and J by 3 bases, with 11 bases between the two germline ends. The DNA for the CDR3 is TGCGCCAGCAGCCCAGCCCCAGGCTATAATTCACCCCTCCACTTT. This translates into CASSPAPGYNSPLHF. The full variable domain, in which reference TRBV5-1 and TRBJ1-6 provide the parts outside the CDR3, is KAGVTQTPRYLIKTRGQQVTLSCSPISGHRSVSWYQQTPGQGLQFLFEYFSETQRNKGNFPGRFSGRQFSNSRSEMNVSTLELGDSALYLCASSPAPGYNSPLHFGNGTRLTVT.

The chain has TRBV4-2 and TRBJ1-2, with D perhaps TRBD1 (6 bases). Germline values: CDR1 LGHNA, CDR2 YNFKEQ. Trimming cost V 3 bases and J 7 bases, with 18 bases left between them. The CDR3 has 15 amino acids. The DNA for the CDR3 is TGTGCCAGCAGCCAGCAACAGGGTAGGGGGTTTGGCTACACCTTC. Protein: CASSQQQGRGFGYTF.

V usage is TRBV7-2 and J usage is TRBJ1-2, with D unclear. CDR1 is SGHTA and CDR2 is FQGNSA in the germline V gene. V gave up 1 base and J gave up 8 bases, with 8 bases separating them. The CDR3 contains 12 residues. The CDR3 loop reads CASSLGVMGYTF. The CDR3 DNA reads as TGTGCCAGCAGCTTAGGGGTTATGGGCTACACCTTC.

V gene TRBV5-1 combines with J gene TRBJ1-3; 9 bases align to TRBD1. Trimming cost V 4 bases and J 4 bases; bases outside gene matches: 6. The CDR3 spans 15 residues. Germline V gene sequence: CDR1 SGHRS, CDR2 YFSETQ. The CDR3 DNA sequence: TGCGCCAGCAGCAACGAGGGACAGGGAGGAAACACCATATATTTT. It specifies CASSNEGQGGNTIYF. The whole variable domain, filled in from reference TRBV5-1 and TRBJ1-3, reads KAGVTQTPRYLIKTRGQQVTLSCSPISGHRSVSWYQQTPGQGLQFLFEYFSETQRNKGNFPGRFSGRQFSNSRSEMNVSTLELGDSALYLCASSNEGQGGNTIYFGEGSWLTVV.

The genes are TRBV28 and TRBJ1-1; tentative D call: TRBD1 (6 bases). The germline gives CDR1 MDHEN, CDR2 SYDVKM. The CDR3 length is 13 residues. The V end lost 3 bases, the J end lost 4 bases, and 9 bases lay between the germline ends. This chain's CDR3 is CASSFQGSTEAFF. The CDR3 coding sequence is TGTGCCAGCAGTTTTCAGGGGAGCACTGAAGCTTTCTTT.

The CDR3 sequence: CSVEQGARTDTQYF. CDR3 in DNA: TGCAGCGTTGAACAGGGGGCCCGCACAGATACGCAGTATTTT. This chain joins TRBV29-1 and TRBJ2-3; the match to TRBD1 covers 8 bases. Germline V lookup: CDR1 SQVTM, CDR2 ANQGSEA. CDR3 length equals 14 residues. V trimming: 2 bases; J trimming: 1 base; junction bases outside the gene matches: 2.

The rearrangement links TRBV27 to TRBJ2-7; 8 positions agree with TRBD1. The CDR3 covers 14 residues. V lost 5 bases to trimming and J lost 2 bases; unmatched junction nucleotides: 5. Germline V gene lookup returns CDR1 MNHEY and CDR2 SMNVEV (reference sequence). The CDR3 loop reads CASSPDRGPYEQYF. The CDR3 DNA reads TGTGCCAGCAGTCCAGACAGGGGCCCCTACGAGCAGTACTTC.

The V and J genes are TRBV6-5 and TRBJ2-7, with D possibly being TRBD1 (5 bases). Trimming removed 2 bases from V and 0 bases from J, with 8 bases in between. The CDR3 covers 14 residues. The V gene's germline CDR1 is MNHEY and CDR2 SVGAGI. As DNA, the CDR3 is TGTGCCAGCAGTTACGACAGAGTCTCCTACGAGCAGTACTTC. Protein: CASSYDRVSYEQYF.

The J gene is TRBJ2-5, the V gene TRBV7-2; TRBD2 matches at 10 bases. This CDR3 spans 17 amino acids. V trimming: 1 base; J trimming: 4 bases; junction bases outside the gene matches: 9. Germline CDR1 SGHTA, CDR2 FQGNSA. CDR3 nucleotide sequence: TGTGCCAGCAGCTTAGTTGGGGCTAGCGGGAGTCGAGAGACCCAGTACTTC. It is translated as CASSLVGASGSRETQYF.